This TCR beta chain was sequenced in a study of CXCR3-negative and CXCR3-positive naive CD8 T cells. Study-level points and caveats: The TRB CDR3s that CXCR3-positive naive cells carried were more hydrophobic than those of CXCR3-negative naive cells.

This CDR3 contains 14 residues. The germline gives CDR1 LNHNV, CDR2 YYDKDF (reference sequence). In regard to this clonotype: Its matching antigen is unknown.

UMI-tagged TRB cDNA libraries were built via 5' RACE. TCRdb reworked the 5' RACE reads into one entry per CDR3 protein, no DNA. Across about 120,000 distinct CDR3 sequences, the top ten clones capture around 0.35% of the sample. Naive CD8+ T cells were CD45RO-CCR7+CD27+CD95-. The clonotype comes from a human donor in good health. Some clones in this sample may be carry-over from other donors' samples. V usage is TRBV15 and J usage is TRBJ2-1. Sample: naive CXCR3+ CD8+ T cells from blood. The subset: CD45RO-CCR7+CD27+CD95- naive CD8+ T cells expressing CXCR3 (TNR3+). The CDR3 here is CATSKTRSYNEQFF. Based on the CDR3 plus reference TRBV15 and TRBJ2-1, the full variable domain is DAMVIQNPRYQVTQFGKPVTLSCSQTLNHNVMYWYQQKSSQAPKLLFHYYDKDFNNEADTPDNFQSRRPNTSFCFLDIRSPGLGDTAMYLCATSKTRSYNEQFFGPGTRLTVL.